The 19 T cell receptor beta chains presented below share a single source sample, sequenced in a study of vaccination and CD4 T cells after COVID-19. These receptors have no identified antigens. The Oncomine TCR Beta short-read assay was what sequenced the DNA obtained from cultured CD4+ T cells. Using its own MiXCR run on the PCR reads, TCRdb lists one record per CDR3 protein. The sample gives over 14,000 distinct CDR3 sequences, 52% of which show up once; roughly 7.6% is in the top ten. Treatment noted: approximately nine-day PBMC culture with coronavirus spike peptide pools or control peptides (ViraFEST assay). Sequencing was performed on CD4+ T cells from blood, cultured in vitro. The origin of the receptors is a human donor who had recovered from COVID-19.

This clonotype was detected only a few times. The chain uses TRBV12-3 or TRBV12-4 and TRBJ2-4; possible D gene TRBD2, 6 bases. Trimming pared 9 bases from V and 0 bases from J, leaving 9 bases between. The CDR3 has 13 amino acids. The CDR3 region is CASGAGAKNIQYF. In DNA, the CDR3 is TGTGCCAGTGGAGCGGGAGCCAAAAACATTCAGTACTTC.

V and J are TRBV7-9 and TRBJ1-1, with unresolved D. Germline V gene sequence: CDR1 SEHNR, CDR2 FQNEAQ (reference sequence). V was shortened by 0 bases and J by 1 base, with 6 bases between the two germline ends. This CDR3 is 14 amino acids long. The CDR3 nucleotides are TGTGCCAGCAGCTTAGCTGGGAGGAACACTGAAGCTTTCTTT. This sequence encodes CASSLAGRNTEAFF.

This clonotype was counted between two and nine times. The chain couples TRBV7-7 to TRBJ1-4, with TRBD1 identical over 7 bases. With 5 bases clipped from V and 3 bases from J, the junction kept 6 bases outside the gene matches. Germline V gene lookup returns CDR1 SSHAT and CDR2 FNYEAQ (reference sequence). The CDR3 extends over 15 amino acids. CDR3 region: CASSPQRGPNEKLFF. DNA for the CDR3: TGTGCCAGCAGCCCCCAGAGGGGGCCTAATGAAAAACTGTTTTTT.

This clonotype turned up a few times. The rearrangement links TRBV12-3 or TRBV12-4 to TRBJ2-5, with D maybe TRBD2 (6 bases). The CDR3 contains 13 residues. The V end lost 4 bases, the J end lost 6 bases, and 12 bases lay between the germline ends. For the CDR3, the DNA is TGTGCCAGCAGTTCGTTCGCGGGGCAGACCCAGTACTTC. Its translation is CASSSFAGQTQYF.

This chain links TRBV10-3 with TRBJ2-5; D is unclear. In germline, CDR1 is ENHRY, CDR2 SYGVKD. Trimming left V 4 bases short and J 2 bases short, with 17 bases between. The CDR3 runs 16 residues. CDR3 amino acids: CAISVVRASLQETQYF. The DNA for the CDR3 is TGTGCCATCAGTGTCGTCCGGGCTTCGCTACAAGAGACCCAGTACTTC.

The genes are TRBV25-1 and TRBJ1-2, with D perhaps TRBD1 (5 bases). The CDR3 runs 14 residues. CDR1 and CDR2 (germline): MGHDK, SYGVNS. Trimming left V 7 bases short and J 8 bases short, with 20 bases between. The CDR3 DNA reads TGTGCCAGCACCATGGGAGCAGGGAGGAGCGGCTACACCTTC. This sequence encodes CASTMGAGRSGYTF.

The V call is TRBV10-3, the J call TRBJ1-1; D uncertain. The V and J ends lost 7 bases and 3 bases respectively, with 12 bases between them. The germline CDR1 and CDR2 sequences are ENHRY and SYGVKD. The CDR3 is 13 amino acids. As DNA, the CDR3 is TGTGCCATCAAGGCAGCTATGGACACTGAAGCTTTCTTT. It encodes CAIKAAMDTEAFF.

A few counts support this clonotype. The chain couples TRBV27 to TRBJ1-5; weak D call: TRBD1 (6 bases). This CDR3 has 15 amino acids. The V end lost 6 bases, the J end lost 3 bases, and 15 bases lay between the germline ends. From germline, CDR1 is MNHEY and CDR2 SMNVEV (reference sequence). The CDR3 DNA reads as TGTGCCAGCAGAACCCAGGGGAGGGACAATCAGCCCCAGCATTTT. Translated, it gives CASRTQGRDNQPQHF.

This clonotype qualifies as large. The chain combines TRBV7-9 with TRBJ2-4, with D perhaps TRBD1 (5 bases). The CDR3 is made up of 16 amino acids. CDR1 and CDR2 (germline): SEHNR, FQNEAQ (reference sequence). V was pared by 5 bases and J by 0 bases, with 14 bases between. The CDR3 DNA follows: TGTGCCAGCAGCCCAGGGTCCGAGGTAGCCAAAAACATTCAGTACTTC. Encoded protein: CASSPGSEVAKNIQYF.

This clonotype was seen only a few times. The V call is TRBV6-1, the J call TRBJ2-7; possible D gene TRBD1, 5 bases. Germline V gene sequence: CDR1 MNHNS, CDR2 SASEGT. The CDR3 runs 13 residues. V was shortened by 5 bases and J by 3 bases, with 11 bases between the two germline ends. In DNA, the CDR3 is TGTGCCAGCAGTCGACAGTTCGTCTACGAGCAGTACTTC. As protein: CASSRQFVYEQYF.

This clonotype appeared once. The chain employs TRBV19 and TRBJ1-1; tentatively, D is TRBD1 (6 bases). The germline gives CDR1 LNHDA, CDR2 SQIVND (reference sequence). The V and J ends lost 5 bases and 0 bases respectively, with 10 bases between them. The length of the CDR3 is 14 residues. CDR3 region: CASSVQGLNTEAFF. As DNA, the CDR3 is TGTGCCAGTAGTGTCCAGGGGTTGAACACTGAAGCTTTCTTT.

This chain connects TRBV12-3 or TRBV12-4 to TRBJ2-6; D possibly corresponds to TRBD2 (5 bases). There are 17 residues in the CDR3. Trimming removed 3 bases from V and 2 bases from J, with 14 bases in between. The CDR3 region is CASSLQIGGTGANVLTF. The CDR3 bases are TGTGCCAGCAGTTTGCAGATCGGAGGAACTGGGGCCAACGTCCTGACTTTC.

The V call is TRBV6-2 or TRBV6-3, the J call TRBJ2-1; D is uncertain. Germline CDR1 MNHEY, CDR2 SVGEGT. V dropped 8 bases and J dropped 3 bases, with 5 bases sitting between them. The CDR3 sequence is 11 residues long. CDR3: CASGNYNEQFF. For the CDR3, the DNA is TGTGCCAGCGGGAACTACAATGAGCAGTTCTTC.

This chain connects TRBV11-2 to TRBJ1-6; possible D gene TRBD1, 6 bases. With 2 bases removed from V and 8 bases from J, the gap between germline ends came to 10 bases. Germline V gene lookup returns CDR1 SGHAT and CDR2 FQNNGV. There are 14 residues in the CDR3. DNA for the CDR3: TGTGCCAGCAGCTTACGTGGGGGCGATTCACCCCTCCACTTT. Residues: CASSLRGGDSPLHF. Together with reference TRBV11-2 and TRBJ1-6, the CDR3 gives the full variable domain: EAGVAQSPRYKIIEKRQSVAFWCNPISGHATLYWYQQILGQGPKLLIQFQNNGVVDDSQLPKDRFSAERLKGVDSTLKIQPAKLEDSAVYLCASSLRGGDSPLHFGNGTRLTVT.

The chain is built from TRBV10-3 and TRBJ1-1; 8 positions match TRBD1. J lost 4 bases, V lost 2 bases, and 9 bases had no gene match. CDR1 is ENHRY and CDR2 is SYGVKD in the germline V gene. The CDR3 is 16 amino acids. As DNA, the CDR3 is TGTGCCATCAGTGAGAACCCCGGACAGGGTTCCACTGAAGCTTTCTTT. It codes for CAISENPGQGSTEAFF.

This chain links TRBV12-3 or TRBV12-4 with TRBJ1-2; unclear D gene. V was trimmed by 5 bases and J by 8 bases, leaving 15 bases between them. This CDR3 contains 13 residues. The DNA of the CDR3 is TGTGCCAGCAGTAAAGGGTATTCATGGGGCTACACCTTC. Protein sequence: CASSKGYSWGYTF.

The CDR3 spells CASSKCISEEGDIAKNIQYF. CDR3 nucleotide sequence: TGTGCCAGCAGCAAATGTATCAGTGAGGAGGGAGACATAGCCAAAAACATTCAGTACTTC. J is TRBJ2-4 and V is TRBV21-1; TRBD2 is the table's D call and was not checked against the DNA. TRBV21-1 is labeled a pseudogene. CDR3 size: 20 residues.

V usage is TRBV27 and J usage is TRBJ2-2; 13 positions match TRBD2. Germline trimming cut 6 bases from V and 3 bases from J; bases unmatched to any gene: 7. Germline assignment: CDR1 MNHEY and CDR2 SMNVEV (reference sequence). The CDR3 covers 17 residues. The CDR3 DNA follows: TGTGCCAGCAGACGGACTAGCGGGAGTGCCGACACCGGGGAGCTGTTTTTT. Translating it yields CASRRTSGSADTGELFF.

The rearrangement joins TRBV7-6 to TRBJ2-3; D gene unclear. This CDR3 contains 11 residues. Trimming stripped 5 bases from V and 5 bases from J, with 5 bases between. Looked up from germline, CDR1 is SGHVS and CDR2 is FNYEAQ. Here the CDR3 reads CASSNRDTQYF. Written as DNA, the CDR3 is TGTGCCAGCAGCAACCGAGATACGCAGTATTTT.